This TCR beta chain was sequenced for a study of blood T cell repertoires in COVID-19. Looking at the study overall: COVID-19 samples collected from the United States, Italy and Spain covered acute and convalescent phases.

V shed 2 bases and J 4 bases; nucleotides not matched to a gene: 2. Germline CDR1 and CDR2: MGHRA and YSYEKL. The length of the CDR3 is 14 residues. This clone was counted only a few times. TCRdb keeps only in-frame clones here, not all; method: immunoSEQ multiplex PCR. The data hold some 120,000 clones, with around 88% observed a single time. Sequencing used peripheral blood. This chain connects TRBV4-1 to TRBJ1-2; the match to TRBD1 covers 9 bases. The receptor comes from a woman aged 45-60 years with active or convalescent COVID-19. The chain's CDR3 is CASSQPGQGYGYTF. The CDR3 DNA follows: TGCGCCAGCAGCCAACCGGGACAGGGCTATGGCTACACCTTC.